A selection of T cell receptor beta chains follows, all from one sample in a study of blood T cells in healthy people across ages. TCRdb re-called the 5' RACE reads with MiXCR, one entry per CDR3 protein. The sample yields 800,000 to 1,300,000 distinct CDR3 sequences, roughly a quarter seen once. These data were also filed under a second study, of T cells of mothers and their children.

Sample: blood. All receptors derive from a girl aged 2-10 years in good health. CDR3s include the opening cysteine and the closing phenylalanine or tryptophan. A D gene is named only where the DNA matches it firmly. Clone size appears in some rows only: once, few, many, or a class for an expanded clone.

>TRBD2|TRBV12-3/TRBV12-4|TRBJ2-1|-
CASSLAAGGDEQFF
TGTGCCAGCAGTTTAGCGGCGGGGGGTGATGAGCAGTTCTTC
>TRBD2|TRBV9|TRBJ2-1|many
CASSVGSGGYNEQFF
TGCGCCAGCAGTGTTGGGAGCGGGGGCTACAATGAGCAGTTCTTC
>TRBD2|TRBV15|TRBJ2-5|-
CATSGTRGGQETQYF
TGTGCCACCAGCGGAACGCGGGGGGGCCAAGAGACCCAGTACTTC
>-|TRBV7-2|TRBJ1-2|-
CASSLALIGTGYSYTF
TGTGCCAGCAGCTTAGCGCTAATCGGGACGGGTTATAGCTACACCTTC
>-|TRBV28|TRBJ1-4|once
CASSSSDSTTNEKLFF
TGTGCCAGCAGTTCTTCTGACAGTACAACTAATGAAAAACTGTTTTTT
>TRBD1|TRBV5-1|TRBJ2-4|few
CASSPGQGNRNIQYF
TGCGCCAGCAGCCCGGGACAGGGGAATAGAAACATTCAGTACTTC
>TRBD1|TRBV7-2|TRBJ1-2|-
CASSPWGTETNHGYTF
TGTGCCAGCAGCCCCTGGGGGACAGAAACTAACCATGGCTACACCTTC
>TRBD2|TRBV29-1|TRBJ2-5|-
CSVVPAGEFQETQYF
TGCAGCGTTGTGCCAGCGGGGGAGTTCCAAGAGACCCAGTACTTC
>TRBD1|TRBV5-1|TRBJ1-6|few
CASSRGTGTSPLHF
TGCGCCAGCAGTAGGGGGACAGGAACTTCACCCCTCCACTTT
>-|TRBV12-3/TRBV12-4|TRBJ2-5|-
CASRHSFETQYF
TGTGCCAGCAGACACTCCTTTGAGACCCAGTACTTC
>-|TRBV5-1|TRBJ2-3|many
CASSASGTDTQYF
TGCGCCAGCAGCGCCTCAGGGACAGATACGCAGTATTTT
>-|TRBV7-9|TRBJ1-4|-
CASNQPGLGDQKLFF
TGTGCCAGCAACCAACCGGGGCTCGGAGATCAAAAACTGTTTTTT
>-|TRBV4-2|TRBJ2-5|few
CASSQAGPGETQYF
TGTGCCAGCAGCCAAGCGGGGCCGGGGGAGACCCAGTACTTC
>TRBD1|TRBV28|TRBJ1-5|-
CASSLRRGRSQPQHF
TGTGCCAGCAGTCTTAGGAGGGGGCGGAGTCAGCCCCAGCATTTT
>TRBD2|TRBV5-6|TRBJ2-3|-
CASSLRLAGGQTQYF
TGTGCCAGCAGCTTACGGCTAGCGGGGGGGCAGACGCAGTATTTT
>-|TRBV28|TRBJ2-5|-
CASSPPFAGRETQYF
TGTGCCAGCAGTCCTCCGTTTGCCGGGAGAGAGACCCAGTACTTC
>TRBD2|TRBV12-5|TRBJ2-1|-
CASGLDTSGGYNEQFF
TGTGCTAGTGGTTTGGATACTAGCGGGGGGTACAATGAGCAGTTCTTC
>-|TRBV6-1|TRBJ1-3|few
CASRFGNTIYF
TGTGCCAGCAGGTTTGGAAACACCATATATTTT
>TRBD1|TRBV7-9|TRBJ1-4|-
CASSSPGQGDEKLFF
TGTGCCAGCAGCTCCCCGGGACAGGGGGATGAAAAACTGTTTTTT
>-|TRBV7-6|TRBJ1-1|-
CASSPHVSYTGSAAFF
TGTGCCAGCAGCCCCCATGTATCCTATACTGGGTCTGCAGCTTTCTTT
>TRBD2|TRBV29-1|TRBJ2-5|-
CSVESPSGFKETQYF
TGCAGCGTTGAATCCCCTAGCGGTTTTAAAGAGACCCAGTACTTC
>TRBD1|TRBV15|TRBJ2-1|-
CAASWGQGIYNEQFF
TGTGCCGCTAGTTGGGGACAGGGGATTTACAATGAGCAGTTCTTC
>TRBD1|TRBV20-1|TRBJ2-4|-
CSAQTGLKNIQYF
TGCAGTGCCCAGACAGGGCTCAAAAACATTCAGTACTTC
>-|TRBV4-2|TRBJ1-3|-
CASSQDMQGRHTGNTIYF
TGTGCCAGCAGCCAAGATATGCAGGGGCGACATACTGGAAACACCATATATTTT
>-|TRBV5-4|TRBJ2-5|-
CASSFGASKETQYF
TGTGCCAGCAGCTTCGGGGCTAGTAAAGAGACCCAGTACTTC